A selection of T cell receptor beta chains follows, all from one sample in a study of T cell responses to AZD1222 COVID-19 vaccine. Assay used: immunoSEQ multiplex PCR; TCRdb lists only in-frame clones, some missing. The sample lists 150,000 to 200,000 clones; roughly 94% were seen once. The sample consisted of peripheral blood, taken 28 days after the second AZD1222 dose. The source of these receptors is an adult who received the AZD1222 COVID-19 vaccine. Each CDR3 is given with its conserved first and last residue. Each record gives: D gene, clone size, V gene, J gene, CDR3 protein, CDR3 DNA. A D gene is named only where the DNA matches it firmly. Not every row has a clone size; where given, it reads once, few, many or a size class.

D: TRBD1; size: .; V: TRBV27; J: TRBJ1-2; CDR3: CASSLTGYNYGYTF; DNA: TGTGCCAGCAGCTTGACAGGGTACAACTATGGCTACACCTTC
D: .; size: .; V: TRBV6-5; J: TRBJ1-1; CDR3: CASSYGTGGTEAFF; DNA: TGTGCCAGCAGTTATGGGACCGGGGGCACTGAAGCTTTCTTT
D: .; size: .; V: TRBV6-2/TRBV6-3; J: TRBJ1-5; CDR3: CASSPTVTQPQHF; DNA: TGTGCCAGCAGTCCGACGGTGACCCAGCCCCAGCATTTT
D: TRBD2; size: .; V: TRBV7-2; J: TRBJ2-1; CDR3: CASSLGAGTRIYNEQFF; DNA: TGTGCCAGCAGCTTAGGCGCCGGGACTAGGATCTACAATGAGCAGTTCTTC
D: .; size: .; V: TRBV6-2/TRBV6-3; J: TRBJ1-2; CDR3: CASSRPGPGSLLDYGYTF; DNA: TGTGCCAGCAGCCGGCCCGGGCCGGGATCCCTCCTTGACTATGGCTACACCTTC
D: .; size: .; V: TRBV10-1; J: TRBJ2-7; CDR3: CASSAPGRSTYEQYF; DNA: TGCGCCAGCAGTGCCCCCGGACGGAGCACCTACGAGCAGTACTTC
D: TRBD2; size: .; V: TRBV4-1; J: TRBJ2-1; CDR3: CASSQPAGGRYNEQFF; DNA: TGCGCCAGCAGCCAGCCAGCGGGAGGCCGGTACAATGAGCAGTTCTTC
D: .; size: .; V: TRBV5-1; J: TRBJ1-1; CDR3: CASSLDRDTEAFF; DNA: TGCGCCAGCAGCTTGGACAGGGACACTGAAGCTTTCTTT
D: .; size: .; V: TRBV11-2; J: TRBJ2-7; CDR3: CASSLVRGLYEQYF; DNA: TGTGCCAGCAGCTTAGTTCGGGGCCTCTACGAGCAGTACTTC
D: .; size: .; V: TRBV11-2; J: TRBJ2-7; CDR3: CASSSLAGNSYEQYF; DNA: TGTGCCAGCAGCTCCCTAGCCGGAAACTCCTACGAGCAGTACTTC
D: TRBD1; size: .; V: TRBV19; J: TRBJ2-1; CDR3: CASSVRQGFEQFF; DNA: TGTGCCAGTAGTGTCAGACAGGGCTTTGAGCAGTTCTTC
D: TRBD2; size: .; V: TRBV7-8; J: TRBJ2-3; CDR3: CASSPLDGLAGVTDTQYF; DNA: TGTGCCAGCAGCCCTCTTGATGGACTAGCGGGGGTCACAGATACGCAGTATTTT
D: .; size: .; V: TRBV5-4; J: TRBJ1-4; CDR3: CASSLSNEDEKLFF; DNA: TGTGCCAGCAGCTTGTCCAACGAGGATGAAAAACTGTTTTTT
D: .; size: .; V: TRBV19; J: TRBJ1-1; CDR3: CASSTSEGTEAFF; DNA: TGTGCCAGTAGTACGAGCGAGGGGACTGAAGCTTTCTTT
D: .; size: .; V: TRBV12-5; J: TRBJ2-7; CDR3: CASGLGTRVLTDYEQYF; DNA: TGTGCTAGTGGTTTGGGCACCAGGGTCCTCACCGACTACGAGCAGTACTTC
D: .; size: .; V: TRBV27; J: TRBJ1-1; CDR3: CASSLSRPFGTEAFF; DNA: TGTGCCAGCAGTTTATCCCGGCCGTTCGGCACTGAAGCTTTCTTT
D: .; size: .; V: TRBV11-2; J: TRBJ1-1; CDR3: CATQDRAMNTEAFF; DNA: TGTGCCACCCAAGACAGAGCCATGAACACTGAAGCTTTCTTT
D: .; size: few; V: TRBV7-7; J: TRBJ2-2; CDR3: CASSPLRGRPGELFF; DNA: TGTGCTAGCAGCCCCCTTCGGGGGAGGCCCGGGGAGCTGTTTTTT
D: .; size: .; V: TRBV5-6; J: TRBJ1-6; CDR3: CASSLAFRGTGNSPLHF; DNA: TGTGCCAGCAGCTTGGCATTCCGGGGGACGGGCAATTCACCCCTCCACTTT
D: .; size: .; V: TRBV14; J: TRBJ1-5; CDR3: CASSQSGSYQPQHF; DNA: TGTGCCAGCAGCCAAAGCGGTTCCTATCAGCCCCAGCATTTT
D: .; size: .; V: TRBV27; J: TRBJ2-7; CDR3: CASSGGGYEQYF; DNA: TGTGCCAGCAGTGGAGGAGGCTACGAGCAGTACTTC
D: .; size: .; V: TRBV30; J: TRBJ2-1; CDR3: CAWSSAGTSYNEQFF; DNA: TGTGCCTGGAGTTCGGCAGGGACCTCCTACAATGAGCAGTTCTTC
D: TRBD1; size: .; V: TRBV2; J: TRBJ2-3; CDR3: CASRTGTGVLDTQYF; DNA: TGTGCCAGCAGAACCGGGACAGGGGTATTAGATACGCAGTATTTT
D: .; size: .; V: TRBV25-1; J: TRBJ1-6; CDR3: CASSPGRAGSPLHF; DNA: TGTGCCAGCAGCCCCGGGAGGGCAGGCTCACCCCTCCACTTT
D: .; size: .; V: TRBV2; J: TRBJ1-2; CDR3: CASTSQGSGYTF; DNA: TGTGCCAGTACTTCCCAGGGGAGCGGCTACACCTTC
D: TRBD1; size: .; V: TRBV30; J: TRBJ1-2; CDR3: CAWTEDRSYGYTF; DNA: TGTGCCTGGACCGAGGACAGGAGCTATGGCTACACCTTC
D: .; size: .; V: TRBV6-1; J: TRBJ1-1; CDR3: CASSEGRGMNTEAFF; DNA: TGTGCCAGCAGTGAAGGCAGGGGCATGAACACTGAAGCTTTCTTT
D: TRBD2; size: .; V: TRBV6-2/TRBV6-3; J: TRBJ2-3; CDR3: CASSLAEGSTDTQYF; DNA: TGTGCCAGCAGCCTAGCGGAGGGGAGCACAGATACGCAGTATTTT
D: .; size: few; V: TRBV21-1; J: TRBJ1-2; CDR3: CASSKDPVGYTF; DNA: TGTGCCAGCAGCAAAGACCCGGTTGGCTACACCTTC